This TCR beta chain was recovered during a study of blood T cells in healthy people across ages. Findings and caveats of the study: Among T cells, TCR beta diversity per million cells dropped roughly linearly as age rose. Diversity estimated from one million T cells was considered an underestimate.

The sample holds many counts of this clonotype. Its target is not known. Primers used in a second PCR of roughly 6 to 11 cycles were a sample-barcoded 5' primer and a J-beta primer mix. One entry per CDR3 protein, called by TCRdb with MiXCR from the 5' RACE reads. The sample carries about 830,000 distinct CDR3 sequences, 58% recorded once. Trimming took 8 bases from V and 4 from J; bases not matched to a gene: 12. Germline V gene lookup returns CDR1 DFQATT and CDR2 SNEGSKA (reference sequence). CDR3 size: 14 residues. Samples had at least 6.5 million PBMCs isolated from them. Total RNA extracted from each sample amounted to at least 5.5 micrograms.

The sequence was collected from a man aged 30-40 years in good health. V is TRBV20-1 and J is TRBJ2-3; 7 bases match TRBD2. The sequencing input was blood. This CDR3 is CSSLGGGSADTQYF. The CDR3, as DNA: TGCAGTTCGCTCGGCGGGGGAAGTGCAGATACGCAGTATTTT.